A single sample gave rise to the 15 T cell receptor beta chains below, sequenced in a study of CD8+ T cells in alopecia areata. Following extraction, RNA underwent reverse transcription to cDNA, which served as the sequencing template. Sequenced by immunoSEQ multiplex PCR; TCRdb stores in-frame clones only, minus some. The table has 70,000 or so clones, 29% seen once; the top ten hold 15%. As for treatment: oral pan-JAK inhibitor, 5-10 mg twice daily. Source: CD8+ T cells sorted from blood, taken at week 4, from a patient treated with tofacitinib. These receptors came from a human donor with alopecia areata.

This clone has only a few counts. The chain employs TRBV30 and TRBJ1-1; tentatively, D is TRBD1 (5 bases). From germline, CDR1 is GTSNPN and CDR2 SVGIG (reference sequence). The CDR3 runs 15 residues. With 5 bases removed from V and 0 bases from J, the gap between germline ends came to 16 bases. The CDR3 region has the DNA TGTGCCTGGGGACACGCCGTGACTATGAACACTGAAGCTTTCTTT. Protein sequence: CAWGHAVTMNTEAFF. Together with reference TRBV30 and TRBJ1-1, the CDR3 gives the full variable domain: SQTIHQWPATLVQPVGSPLSLECTVEGTSNPNLYWYRQAAGRGLQLLFYSVGIGQISSEVPQNLSASRPQDRQFILSSKKLLLSDSGFYLCAWGHAVTMNTEAFFGQGTRLTVV.

This chain joins TRBV10-3 and TRBJ1-1; 7 bases are shared with TRBD1. Trimming cost V 6 bases and J 1 base; bases outside gene matches: 8. The CDR3 length is 15 residues. CDR1 is ENHRY and CDR2 is SYGVKD in the germline V gene. CDR3 protein: CAIRLFDRENTEAFF. In nucleotides, the CDR3 is TGTGCCATCAGGCTATTTGACAGGGAGAACACTGAAGCTTTCTTT.

V is TRBV29-1 and J is TRBJ2-1; 12 bases align to TRBD2. Trimming at V came to 1 base and at J to 7 bases, leaving 2 bases not matched to a gene. The CDR3 covers 14 residues. CDR1 SQVTM and CDR2 ANQGSEA come from the germline V gene. CDR3 amino acids: CSVEGLAGENEQFF. The DNA for the CDR3 is TGCAGCGTTGAAGGACTAGCGGGAGAAAATGAGCAGTTCTTC.

V usage is TRBV2 and J usage is TRBJ2-7, with TRBD2 identical over 8 bases. The CDR3 is made up of 16 amino acids. The germline V gene has CDR1 SNHLY and CDR2 FYNNEI. J was trimmed by 4 bases and V by 6 bases; bases with no gene match: 14. Here the CDR3 DNA reads TGTGCCAGCAGCAAGCGGGAGTCGGCGTATCTGTACGAGCAGTACTTC. This codes for CASSKRESAYLYEQYF.

The chain recombines TRBV11-1 with TRBJ2-1; 7 bases map to TRBD1. The V gene's germline CDR1 is SGHAT and CDR2 FQDESV (reference sequence). Trimming took 6 bases from V and 4 from J; bases not matched to a gene: 9. This CDR3 comprises 15 residues. The CDR3 DNA sequence: TGTGCCAGCAGTCCTTCAGGGACAGCTTACAATGAGCAGTTCTTC. Protein sequence: CASSPSGTAYNEQFF.

There are a few counts of this clone. V usage is TRBV2 and J usage is TRBJ2-2; either TRBD1 or TRBD2 may fit D (5 bases each). This CDR3 is 15 amino acids long. Germline values: CDR1 SNHLY, CDR2 FYNNEI. Deletions cut 0 bases from V and 5 bases from J, with 10 bases between. Written as DNA, the CDR3 is TGTGCCAGCAGTGAAGCGCTTGGGGGAACCGGGGAGCTGTTTTTT. Amino acid sequence: CASSEALGGTGELFF.

The chain couples TRBV7-9 to TRBJ2-7; D not certain. The ends were cut back, 0 bases at V and 4 bases at J, with 4 bases in the middle. The CDR3 covers 12 residues. Germline V gene lookup returns CDR1 SEHNR and CDR2 FQNEAQ (reference sequence). CDR3 sequence: CASSLAIYEQYF. CDR3 coding DNA: TGTGCCAGCAGCTTAGCCATATACGAGCAGTACTTC. The complete variable domain, with remaining parts taken from reference TRBV7-9 and TRBJ2-7, reads DTGVSQNPRHKITKRGQNVTFRCDPISEHNRLYWYRQTLGQGPEFLTYFQNEAQLEKSRLLSDRFSAERPKGSFSTLEIQRTEQGDSAMYLCASSLAIYEQYFGPGTRLTVT.

CDR3 residues: CATWGRRRTEGAFNYGYTF. CDR3 sequence (DNA): TGTGCCACGTGGGGGAGGAGGCGGACGGAGGGGGCCTTTAACTATGGCTACACCTTC. The chain carries TRBV27 and TRBJ1-2; 7 nucleotides line up with TRBD1. CDR3 length: 19 amino acids. Germline V gives CDR1 MNHEY, CDR2 SMNVEV (reference sequence). V gave up 10 bases and J gave up 1 base; unmatched junction bases: 24.

In this sample, this clone turned up a few times. V and J are TRBV27 and TRBJ1-2, with 8 bases fitting TRBD1. The CDR3 spans 13 residues. The V segment lost 2 bases and the J segment 6 bases; nucleotides outside the gene matches: 2. Looked up from germline, CDR1 is MNHEY and CDR2 is SMNVEV (reference sequence). The CDR3 nucleotides read TGTGCCAGCAGTTTAGGGACAGGAAATGGCTACACCTTC. Residues: CASSLGTGNGYTF.

This clone was seen only a few times. This chain joins TRBV29-1 and TRBJ2-7, with D unresolved. Trimming took 4 bases from V and 4 from J, leaving 8 bases between them. The CDR3 runs 11 residues. Germline V lookup: CDR1 SQVTM, CDR2 ANQGSEA. Here the CDR3 reads CSVGRPYEQYF. In DNA, the CDR3 is TGCAGCGTTGGGCGGCCTTACGAGCAGTACTTC.

The rearrangement uses TRBV2 and TRBJ2-7; 7 positions match TRBD2. CDR1 SNHLY and CDR2 FYNNEI come from the germline V gene. V was pared by 2 bases and J by 2 bases, with 6 bases of the junction left unmatched. This CDR3 has 15 amino acids. This chain's CDR3 is CASSEWAGEAYEQYF. The CDR3 bases are TGTGCCAGCAGTGAATGGGCGGGGGAGGCCTACGAGCAGTACTTC.

This clone turned up a few times. The V and J genes are TRBV29-1 and TRBJ1-2; 8 nucleotides agree with TRBD1. The CDR3 loop spans 14 amino acids. Germline-derived CDR1 and CDR2 are SQVTM and ANQGSEA. The junction had 5 bases not matched to a gene; V was cut back by 2 bases and J by 3 bases. In DNA, the CDR3 is TGCAGCGTTGAACCTGACAGGGGATACTATGGCTACACCTTC. Protein sequence: CSVEPDRGYYGYTF.

The V call is TRBV30, the J call TRBJ2-3; no firm D call. V lost 4 bases and J 1 base, leaving 12 bases between the germline ends. The CDR3 has 14 residues. The germline V gene encodes CDR1 GTSNPN and CDR2 SVGIG (reference sequence). CDR3 bases: TGTGCCTGGAATGGGGTTACGCGCACAGATACGCAGTATTTT. Translation: CAWNGVTRTDTQYF. Variable domain in full (rest from reference TRBV30 and TRBJ2-3): SQTIHQWPATLVQPVGSPLSLECTVEGTSNPNLYWYRQAAGRGLQLLFYSVGIGQISSEVPQNLSASRPQDRQFILSSKKLLLSDSGFYLCAWNGVTRTDTQYFGPGTRLTVL.

V usage is TRBV7-2 and J usage is TRBJ2-1; 10 bases fit TRBD2. The CDR3 loop spans 13 amino acids. After removal of 3 bases from V and 7 bases from J, the junction contained 0 bases not matched to a gene. Per the germline V gene, CDR1 is SGHTA and CDR2 is FQGNSA. The CDR3 is CASSLGLANEQFF. DNA for the CDR3: TGTGCCAGCAGCTTGGGACTAGCGAATGAGCAGTTCTTC.

This clone was found a few times. This chain joins TRBV27 and TRBJ2-2, with TRBD1 matching 9 bases. CDR1 MNHEY and CDR2 SMNVEV come from the germline V gene (reference sequence). The CDR3 totals 17 residues. J gave up 6 bases and V 4 bases, and 12 bases lay outside the gene matches. CDR3 protein: CASSSPAGTGIPGELFF. The DNA of the CDR3 is TGTGCCAGCAGTTCGCCCGCCGGGACAGGGATTCCCGGGGAGCTGTTTTTT.